What follows are 25 T cell receptor beta chains derived from one specimen sequenced in a study of blood T cell repertoires in COVID-19. Clones were read by immunoSEQ multiplex PCR, and TCRdb kept only the in-frame ones, dropping some. The sample comprises 180,000 or so clones, more than 75% of which are singletons, and about 6% rests with the top ten. Sequencing was performed on PBMCs or T cells enriched from blood (not recorded which). The receptors were sampled from a middle-aged man with acute COVID-19.

This clone showed up just a few times. The rearrangement links TRBV19 to TRBJ1-2; perhaps TRBD1 as D (5 bases). The CDR3 is 15 residues long. Germline values: CDR1 LNHDA, CDR2 SQIVND (reference sequence). Trimming removed 4 bases at V and 4 bases at J, with 16 bases between. CDR3: CASSSPSQGGYGYTF. CDR3 bases: TGTGCCAGTAGTAGTCCCTCCCAGGGAGGCTATGGCTACACCTTC.

This chain joins TRBV10-3 and TRBJ1-2, with D hard to call. The CDR3 covers 12 residues. V gave up 2 bases and J gave up 8 bases, with 9 bases separating them. The germline V gene encodes CDR1 ENHRY and CDR2 SYGVKD. CDR3 in amino acids: CAISEGTAGYTF. CDR3 DNA sequence: TGTGCCATCAGTGAGGGAACAGCCGGCTACACCTTC.

CDR3 in amino acids: CASSLSSGLSYNEQFF. The DNA of the CDR3 is TGTGCCAGCTCTCTTTCTAGCGGACTTTCCTACAATGAGCAGTTCTTC. The chain links TRBV18 to TRBJ2-1, with 7 positions matching TRBD2. This CDR3 contains 16 residues. Looked up from germline, CDR1 is KGHSH and CDR2 is LQKENI. V lost 6 bases to trimming and J lost 1 base; unmatched junction nucleotides: 9.

The V and J genes are TRBV19 and TRBJ1-2, with 8 bases lining up with TRBD1. The CDR3 is 14 residues long. Germline trimming cut 5 bases from V and 12 bases from J; bases unmatched to any gene: 14. Germline V gene lookup returns CDR1 LNHDA and CDR2 SQIVND (reference sequence). The CDR3, as DNA: TGTGCCAGTAGTGGCACAGGGGGAACAGTGAGCGACACCTTC. Its protein product is CASSGTGGTVSDTF. Filled out from reference TRBV19 and TRBJ1-2, the complete variable domain reads DGGITQSPKYLFRKEGQNVTLSCEQNLNHDAMYWYRQDPGQGLRLIYYSQIVNDFQKGDIAEGYSVSREKKESFPLTVTSAQKNPTAFYLCASSGTGGTVSDTFGSGTRLTVV.

CDR3 bases: TGTGCCAGCTCACCCCCGTTAGCGGGATCGTTGTTCTTC. Protein product: CASSPPLAGSLFF. The chain uses TRBV18 and TRBJ2-1; 8 bases agree with TRBD2. CDR1 is KGHSH, CDR2 LQKENI, per germline. Losses at the gene ends were 3 bases for V and 15 bases for J; bases not matched to a gene: 10. The CDR3 sequence is 13 residues long.

The CDR3 here is CASSSSETDTQYF. CDR3 in DNA: TGTGCCAGCAGCTCCTCGGAGACAGATACGCAGTATTTT. The V gene is TRBV7-9, the J gene TRBJ2-3; D is unresolved. The V gene lost 4 bases and the J gene lost 3 bases, with 8 bases spanning the gap. Germline values: CDR1 SEHNR, CDR2 FQNEAQ (reference sequence). The CDR3 runs to 13 residues.

On this clone itself: Without the conserved terminal phenylalanine or tryptophan, this CDR3 likely stems from a read error. The CDR3 DNA sequence: TGTGCCAGCACCTCGGTGAGGGGGGGGAACACTGAAGCTTTCGTT. It specifies CASTSVRGGNTEAFV. The chain recombines TRBV28 with TRBJ1-1, with D possibly matching TRBD1 (6 bases). This CDR3 is built from 15 residues. Trimming took off 7 bases at V and 1 base at J, with 16 bases between the two ends. Germline V gives CDR1 MDHEN, CDR2 SYDVKM.

The chain combines TRBV5-1 with TRBJ2-1; weak D call: TRBD2 (6 bases). In germline, CDR1 is SGHRS, CDR2 YFSETQ. Trimming took off 0 bases at V and 0 bases at J, with 13 bases between the two ends. This CDR3 comprises 17 residues. The CDR3 spells CASSLGRRGSSYNEQFF. DNA for the CDR3: TGCGCCAGCAGCTTGGGACGGCGGGGCAGCTCCTACAATGAGCAGTTCTTC.

V usage is TRBV10-3 and J usage is TRBJ2-7; no firm D call. Deletions cut 2 bases from V and 3 bases from J, with 14 bases between. Germline CDR1 ENHRY, CDR2 SYGVKD. The CDR3 has 15 amino acids. CDR3 in DNA: TGTGCCATCAGTGAGACACCTGACTCAAGCTACGAGCAGTACTTC. This gives the protein CAISETPDSSYEQYF.

The gene calls are TRBV27 and TRBJ2-5; TRBD2 aligns across 8 bases. J lost 1 base, V lost 7 bases, and 8 bases had no gene match. The CDR3 length is 15 residues. From germline, CDR1 is MNHEY and CDR2 SMNVEV (reference sequence). The DNA for the CDR3 is TGTGCCAGCAAGTACATAGCGGGGTCCCAAGAGACCCAGTACTTC. Amino acid sequence: CASKYIAGSQETQYF.

The chain joins TRBV30 to TRBJ1-1; no firm D call. V dropped 4 bases and J dropped 3 bases, with 9 bases sitting between them. Germline-derived CDR1 and CDR2 are GTSNPN and SVGIG (reference sequence). This CDR3 is built from 12 residues. The CDR3 sequence: CAWKRVYTEAFF. CDR3 bases: TGTGCCTGGAAGCGGGTGTACACTGAAGCTTTCTTT.

The V and J genes are TRBV3-1 (or the pseudogene TRBV3-2) and TRBJ1-1; 8 nucleotides align to TRBD1. CDR3 length: 14 amino acids. V dropped 2 bases and J dropped 8; count of bases not matched to a gene: 7. CDR1 and CDR2 from the germline V gene are LGHDT and YNNKEL (reference sequence). The CDR3 protein is CASSQKAGGSEAFF. CDR3 nucleotide sequence: TGTGCCAGCAGCCAAAAGGCAGGGGGCTCCGAAGCTTTCTTT.

The genes are TRBV24-1 and TRBJ1-1; no clear D. CDR1 and CDR2 from the germline V gene are KGHDR and SFDVKD. The germline V and J ends were trimmed by 3 bases and 4 bases, with 11 bases remaining between them. The CDR3 length is 14 residues. CDR3 residues: CATSDAAGSTEAFF. The CDR3, as DNA: TGTGCCACCAGTGATGCAGCGGGCAGCACTGAAGCTTTCTTT.

The chain has TRBV3-1 (or the pseudogene TRBV3-2) and TRBJ2-5; 11 positions match TRBD2. CDR1 and CDR2 from the germline V gene are LGHDT and YNNKEL (reference sequence). This CDR3 has 16 amino acids. With 1 base clipped from V and 5 bases from J, the junction kept 6 bases outside the gene matches. The CDR3 sequence is CASSQGTSGGGETQYF. The CDR3 coding sequence is TGTGCCAGCAGCCAAGGAACTAGCGGGGGCGGGGAGACCCAGTACTTC.

V is TRBV28 and J is TRBJ2-5, with D unresolved. The CDR3 is 14 amino acids. Germline V CDR1 and CDR2: MDHEN, SYDVKM. Trimming pared 6 bases from V and 4 bases from J, leaving 15 bases between. The chain's CDR3 is CASRPPGLGETQYF. The CDR3 nucleotides read TGTGCCAGCAGGCCCCCGGGTCTGGGAGAGACCCAGTACTTC. Filled out from reference TRBV28 and TRBJ2-5, the complete variable domain reads DVKVTQSSRYLVKRTGEKVFLECVQDMDHENMFWYRQDPGLGLRLIYFSYDVKMKEKGDIPEGYSVSREKKERFSLILESASTNQTSMYLCASRPPGLGETQYFGPGTRLLVL.

This sequence joins TRBV18 and TRBJ1-1; D may be TRBD1 (5 bases). Germline values: CDR1 KGHSH, CDR2 LQKENI. This CDR3 is 15 amino acids long. Trimming shortened V by 3 bases and J by 1 base, and 12 bases separated the two germline ends. The CDR3 loop is CASSPDTGGNTEAFF. The CDR3 nucleotides are TGTGCCAGCTCACCGGATACAGGCGGGAACACTGAAGCTTTCTTT.

In its sample, this clone was seen once. The chain links TRBV6-2 or TRBV6-3 to TRBJ1-2; possibly TRBD1 for D (5 bases). V lost 2 bases and J lost 3, with 13 bases in between. The CDR3 contains 15 residues. Germline loops: CDR1 MNHEY, CDR2 SVGEGT. The DNA of the CDR3 is TGTGCCAGCAGTTACGGGGGGACGGCTTACTATGGCTACACCTTC. This sequence encodes CASSYGGTAYYGYTF.

The V and J genes are TRBV9 and TRBJ2-2; tentative D call: TRBD2 (7 bases). The V and J ends lost 4 bases and 4 bases respectively, with 23 bases between them. The CDR3 runs 18 residues. Germline CDR1 reads SGDLS; CDR2 reads YYNGEE. CDR3 amino acids: CASSPEANRGRATGELFF. The CDR3 bases are TGTGCCAGCAGCCCTGAGGCAAATAGGGGGAGGGCCACCGGGGAGCTGTTTTTT. The entire variable domain, with the rest obtained from reference TRBV9 and TRBJ2-2, is as follows: DSGVTQTPKHLITATGQRVTLRCSPRSGDLSVYWYQQSLDQGLQFLIQYYNGEERAKGNILERFSAQQFPDLHSELNLSSLELGDSALYFCASSPEANRGRATGELFFGEGSRLTVL.

The V call is TRBV20-1, the J call TRBJ2-7; 7 nucleotides line up with TRBD2. There are 13 residues in the CDR3. Germline trimming cut 3 bases from V and 4 bases from J; bases unmatched to any gene: 6. Germline V gene sequence: CDR1 DFQATT, CDR2 SNEGSKA (reference sequence). In DNA, the CDR3 is TGCAGTGCTAGTATGCAGGGAGGGTACGAGCAGTACTTC. Protein product: CSASMQGGYEQYF.

This clone was seen a single time. This chain links TRBV12-3 or TRBV12-4 with TRBJ1-1, with D unresolved. The CDR3 has 13 amino acids. The V gene lost 5 bases and the J gene lost 3 bases, with 10 bases spanning the gap. CDR3 region: CASSAGMDTEAFF. The CDR3 bases are TGTGCCAGCAGTGCGGGCATGGACACTGAAGCTTTCTTT.

This chain links TRBV7-9 with TRBJ1-6; a possible D gene is TRBD1 (5 bases). Trimming stripped 4 bases from V and 1 base from J, with 8 bases between. The CDR3 runs 15 residues. CDR1 and CDR2 from the germline V gene are SEHNR and FQNEAQ (reference sequence). The CDR3 spells CASSSGVSYNSPLHF. The CDR3 nucleotides read TGTGCCAGCAGCTCGGGGGTTTCCTATAATTCACCCCTCCACTTT. Complete variable domain (other parts from reference TRBV7-9 and TRBJ1-6): DTGVSQNPRHKITKRGQNVTFRCDPISEHNRLYWYRQTLGQGPEFLTYFQNEAQLEKSRLLSDRFSAERPKGSFSTLEIQRTEQGDSAMYLCASSSGVSYNSPLHFGNGTRLTVT.

The gene calls are TRBV27 and TRBJ1-1; D not certain. V was shortened by 3 bases and J by 2 bases, with 10 bases between the two germline ends. The germline CDR1 and CDR2 sequences are MNHEY and SMNVEV (reference sequence). The CDR3 totals 14 residues. CDR3 nucleotide sequence: TGTGCCAGCAGTTTCGGTGCAGGAAACACTGAAGCTTTCTTT. Its protein is CASSFGAGNTEAFF.

This clone was recorded only once. This chain connects TRBV2 to TRBJ1-4; D remains unclear. Germline V gives CDR1 SNHLY, CDR2 FYNNEI. CDR3 length: 17 amino acids. Trimming took off 3 bases at V and 0 bases at J, with 14 bases between the two ends. DNA for the CDR3: TGTGCCAGCAGTGACCCTCCGCAGTCCGCAACTAATGAAAAACTGTTTTTT. Translating gives CASSDPPQSATNEKLFF.

V is TRBV24-1 and J is TRBJ2-1; 7 bases are shared with TRBD1. CDR1 is KGHDR and CDR2 is SFDVKD in the germline V gene. The CDR3 contains 13 residues. After removal of 9 bases from V and 1 base from J, the junction contained 2 bases not matched to a gene. The CDR3 nucleotides are TGTGCCACCGCAGGGGGATCCTACAATGAGCAGTTCTTC. Its protein is CATAGGSYNEQFF.

As to this clone: The same CDR3 arises from other DNA sequences in this sample as well. V usage is TRBV28 and J usage is TRBJ1-4, with D unresolved. Germline lookup yields CDR1 MDHEN and CDR2 SYDVKM. The CDR3 consists of 13 residues. V was clipped by 4 bases and J by 4 bases, with 7 bases between them. The CDR3 bases are TGTGCCAGCAGTTCGAGCCTTAATGAAAAACTGTTTTTT. This codes for CASSSSLNEKLFF.